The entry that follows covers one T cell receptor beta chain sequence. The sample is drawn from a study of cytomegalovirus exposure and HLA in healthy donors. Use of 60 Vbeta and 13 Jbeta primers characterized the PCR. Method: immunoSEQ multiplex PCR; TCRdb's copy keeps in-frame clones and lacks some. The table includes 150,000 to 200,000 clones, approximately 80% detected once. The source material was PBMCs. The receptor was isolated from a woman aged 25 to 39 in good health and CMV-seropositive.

CDR3 residues: CASSFRPGKNTEAFF. CDR3 coding DNA: TGTGCCAGCAGCTTCCGACCCGGGAAGAACACTGAAGCTTTCTTT. The rearrangement links TRBV7-9 to TRBJ1-1; no reliable D call. The germline CDR1 and CDR2 sequences are SEHNR and FQNEAQ (reference sequence). This CDR3 is built from 15 residues. With 3 bases removed from V and 1 base from J, the gap between germline ends came to 12 bases.